The T cell receptor beta chain described here comes from a study of cytomegalovirus exposure and HLA in healthy donors. Whole-study findings and limits: Testing in vitro showed a few CMV-associated chains specific for CMV antigens. The study put 150 or so TCR beta chains on its list as cytomegalovirus-associated. A subsequent analysis found that TCR clusters from the first cohort also tended to co-occur in the 120 or so validation repertoires, with roughly 95% of cluster scores above 0.

This clone has only a few counts. Its antigen remains unknown. TCRdb keeps only in-frame clones here, not all; method: immunoSEQ multiplex PCR. The sample carries about 120,000 clones, 88% recorded once. Trimming removed 1 base at V and 7 bases at J, with 16 bases between. The CDR3 is 15 amino acids. The germline V gene encodes CDR1 MNHEY and CDR2 SMNVEV (reference sequence). The chain recombines TRBV27 with TRBJ1-1; D may be TRBD1 (5 bases). Sequencing was performed on PBMCs. The clonotype was recovered from a woman aged 18-30 years in good health and CMV-seropositive. In DNA, the CDR3 is TGTGCCAGCAGTTTATGGTCGTATGGGGGGAGTGAAGCTTTCTTT. Its translation is CASSLWSYGGSEAFF.